A selection of T cell receptor beta chains follows, all from one sample in a study of blood T cells in healthy people across ages. TCRdb re-called the 5' RACE reads through MiXCR, storing one row per CDR3 protein. The repertoire holds approximately 800,000 distinct CDR3 sequences, with roughly 53% as singletons. What was sequenced was blood. Every receptor here comes from an elderly man in good health. The CDR3 runs from the conserved cysteine through the conserved F or W. A D gene is named only where the DNA matches it firmly. Clone size is stated in some rows and not others, as once, few, many or a class when expanded.

>TRBV20-1|TRBJ2-7|TRBD1|-
TGCAGTGCTGCGGACAGGAGGATGGACTACGAGCAGTACTTC
CSAADRRMDYEQYF
>TRBV11-2|TRBJ2-3|TRBD2|-
TGTGCCAGCAGCTTGGTGGCCGGGGCTAGCGGAGGCCGATACGCGTATTTT
CASSLVAGASGGRYAYF
>TRBV7-9|TRBJ2-1|-|-
TGTGCCAGCAGCTCCTCTGGACGGGAGCAGTTCTTC
CASSSSGREQFF
>TRBV11-2|TRBJ1-5|-|-
TGTGCCAGAGGGAGCGGACGGGCCTCCAATCAGCCCCAGCATTTT
CARGSGRASNQPQHF
>TRBV29-1|TRBJ2-6|-|-
TGCAGCGTTGAGGGCCAGTCTGGGGCCAACGTCCTGACTTTC
CSVEGQSGANVLTF
>TRBV7-2|TRBJ2-1|-|few
TGTGCCAGCAGCTTCTCGGGACTGACCTCCTACAATGAGCAGTTCTTC
CASSFSGLTSYNEQFF
>TRBV5-1|TRBJ2-1|TRBD2|-
TGCGCCAGCTCCCCGGGACTAGCGCCTTCCTACAATGAGCAGTTCTTC
CASSPGLAPSYNEQFF
>TRBV9|TRBJ2-7|-|-
TGTGCCAGCAGCCCTCGGGACCACTCCTACGAGCAGTACTTC
CASSPRDHSYEQYF
>TRBV3-1|TRBJ2-7|-|-
TGTGCCAGCAGCCAATACGGCGCCGGCAATGAGCAGTACTTC
CASSQYGAGNEQYF
>TRBV12-3/TRBV12-4|TRBJ2-2|TRBD2|once
TGTGCCAGCAGAGGGACTACTGGCTGGCCCGGGGAGCTGTTTTTT
CASRGTTGWPGELFF
>TRBV20-1|TRBJ2-7|TRBD1|few
TGCAGTGCCCCCAGGACAGGGGTCCCCTACGAGCAGTACTTC
CSAPRTGVPYEQYF
>TRBV15|TRBJ2-5|-|few
TGTGCCACCAGCAGAGATGCAACTCGGAAGACCCAGTACTTC
CATSRDATRKTQYF
>TRBV24-1|TRBJ1-2|TRBD1|-
TGTGCCACCAGTGATACCCGACAGGGGCAGGTCTATGGCTACACCTTC
CATSDTRQGQVYGYTF
>TRBV2|TRBJ2-1|TRBD2|-
TGTGCCAGCAGTTATACTAGCGGGGGCTACAATGAGCAGTTCTTC
CASSYTSGGYNEQFF
>TRBV27|TRBJ2-3|-|-
TGTGCCAGCAGTCGGGATGTTCCTAGCACAGATACGCAGTATTTT
CASSRDVPSTDTQYF
>TRBV12-5|TRBJ2-1|TRBD2|-
TGTGCTAGTGGTCCCATCCCTAACAGGGGACTAGCGGGCGGTTACATCGGGTACAATGAGCAGTTCTTC
CASGPIPNRGLAGGYIGYNEQFF
>TRBV9|TRBJ2-3|TRBD2|-
TGTGCCAGTTCGGCTAGCGGGATGAGAACAGGTACGCAGTATTTT
CASSASGMRTGTQYF
>TRBV6-2/TRBV6-3|TRBJ2-7|-|-
TGTGCCAGCAGTTCCCGGGACTTCTCCTACGAGCAGTACTTC
CASSSRDFSYEQYF
>TRBV20-1|TRBJ2-1|TRBD2|-
TGCAGTGCTGAGGTAGCGGGAGGGCCCAATGAGCAGTTCTTC
CSAEVAGGPNEQFF
>TRBV6-2/TRBV6-3|TRBJ2-5|TRBD2|few
TGTGCCAGCAGCACCCGCGTGGCTAGCGGGGGCCAAGAGACCCAGTACTTC
CASSTRVASGGQETQYF
>TRBV25-1|TRBJ1-4|-|-
TGTGCCAGCAGTGAAAGTCTTATTATTCTCTCGGGTGAAAAACTGTTTTTT
CASSESLIILSGEKLFF
>TRBV7-9|TRBJ2-7|-|few
TGTGCCAGCAGCTTAGCGGAAAAGGCGTTCTACGAGCAGTACTTC
CASSLAEKAFYEQYF
>TRBV5-8|TRBJ2-7|TRBD2|few
TGTGCCAGCATCCCCGGGACAGGGATCGGGACTAGCGGGAGGGTCGACGAGCAGTACTTC
CASIPGTGIGTSGRVDEQYF
>TRBV5-5|TRBJ2-3|TRBD1|-
TGTGCCAGCAGCTTATGGGACAGGGGCTTGGGTACAGATACGCAGTATTTT
CASSLWDRGLGTDTQYF
>TRBV6-6|TRBJ1-2|-|few
TGTGCCAGCAGTTACCTAGGAACCTATGACTACACCTTC
CASSYLGTYDYTF
>TRBV15|TRBJ1-4|-|-
TGTGCCACCAGCAGAGATCCCCAGGGCACTGCAACTAATGAAAAACTGTTTTTT
CATSRDPQGTATNEKLFF
>TRBV28|TRBJ2-7|-|few
TGTGCCAGCAGTCTGCTCGGTGGCGAGCAGTACTTC
CASSLLGGEQYF
>TRBV12-3/TRBV12-4|TRBJ2-7|TRBD1|-
TGTGCCAGCAGTAATCGGGCAGGGGGCGGGTACGAGCAGTACTTC
CASSNRAGGGYEQYF
>TRBV20-1|TRBJ2-7|-|-
TGCAGTGCTAGAGATCAAACTGGCGCTCGCAGGGGCGAGCAGTACTTC
CSARDQTGARRGEQYF
>TRBV6-5|TRBJ2-4|TRBD1|-
TGTGCCAGTTCCCTAGGGACAGGGGGCTCGAGGGAGCAGTACTTC
CASSLGTGGSREQYF
>TRBV7-9|TRBJ2-3|-|-
TGTGCCAGCAGCTCACCGGGGGACTTTGATAGCACAGATACGCAGTATTTT
CASSSPGDFDSTDTQYF
>TRBV4-2|TRBJ2-2|TRBD2|few
TGTGCCAGCAGCCAAGGAGGGACTATTAGTTACACCGGGGAGCTGTTTTTT
CASSQGGTISYTGELFF
>TRBV9|TRBJ2-4|-|few
TGTGCCAGCAGCGTAGCTCCGACAGGGGAGGGCATTCAGTACTTC
CASSVAPTGEGIQYF
>TRBV29-1|TRBJ2-7|TRBD1|few
TGCAGCGTCCGGACAGGGGCCTACGAGCAGTACTTC
CSVRTGAYEQYF
>TRBV7-2|TRBJ1-2|TRBD1|-
TGTGCCAGCAGCTCCCGGGACAGGGGTGGCATCACCTTC
CASSSRDRGGITF
>TRBV20-1|TRBJ2-7|TRBD2|-
TGCAGTGCTAGAGATCCGGCTAGCGGGAGTCAATACGAGCAGTACTTC
CSARDPASGSQYEQYF
>TRBV6-6|TRBJ1-2|-|-
TGTGCCAGCAGTTACTCCGAACTGCTTAACTATGGCTACACCTTC
CASSYSELLNYGYTF